These 23 T cell receptor beta chains were sequenced from one sample in a study of CD8 T cells in Susac syndrome. After extraction with the RNeasy kit, 0.5 to 1 ug of the RNA was reverse transcribed using random hexamers. One entry per CDR3 protein, called by TCRdb with MiXCR from the immunoSEQ multiplex PCR reads. The top ten clones hold 0.15% of a sample with more than 200,000 distinct CDR3 sequences, 85% to 95% of them seen once. Material: CD4+ T cells from PBMCs. The source is a human donor with Susac syndrome.

This clonotype appeared once. This chain connects TRBV7-2 to TRBJ2-4; 9 positions agree with TRBD1. From germline, CDR1 is SGHTA and CDR2 FQGNSA. J was trimmed by 7 bases and V by 0 bases; bases with no gene match: 4. The CDR3 spans 15 residues. CDR3 sequence reads: CASSLAGTGYNIQYF. In DNA, the CDR3 is TGTGCCAGCAGCTTAGCCGGGACAGGGTACAACATTCAGTACTTC. Using reference TRBV7-2 and TRBJ2-4 for the parts outside the CDR3, the full variable domain is GAGVSQSPSNKVTEKGKDVELRCDPISGHTALYWYRQSLGQGLEFLIYFQGNSAPDKSGLPSDRFSAERTGGSVSTLTIQRTQQEDSAVYLCASSLAGTGYNIQYFGAGTRLSVL.

The rearrangement links TRBV12-3 or TRBV12-4 to TRBJ2-7, with TRBD1 matching 9 bases. The CDR3 consists of 17 residues. The V and J ends lost 6 bases and 2 bases, in that order; junction bases with no gene match: 14. The CDR3 coding sequence is TGTGCCAGCAGCCTGACTAAGGGGGGGACAGGGCCCTACGAGCAGTACTTC. Its translation: CASSLTKGGTGPYEQYF.

The chain is built from TRBV12-3 or TRBV12-4 and TRBJ1-1; D might be TRBD1 (5 bases). CDR3 length: 15 residues. V lost 9 bases and J 0 bases, leaving 17 bases between the germline ends. The CDR3 here is CASRPLGALNTEAFF. The CDR3 DNA reads as TGTGCCAGTCGGCCCCTAGGGGCTCTGAACACTGAAGCTTTCTTT.

The V gene is TRBV20-1, the J gene TRBJ1-1, with D perhaps matching TRBD1 (6 bases). CDR3 length: 14 residues. CDR1 DFQATT and CDR2 SNEGSKA come from the germline V gene (reference sequence). V was trimmed by 0 bases and J by 8 bases, leaving 16 bases between them. The CDR3 protein is CSARENRDSSEAFF. In DNA form, the CDR3 reads TGCAGTGCTAGAGAAAACAGGGATAGTTCGGAAGCTTTCTTT.

In its sample, this clonotype was seen once. The chain has TRBV6-5 and TRBJ2-1; 8 bases fit TRBD2. The junction had 0 bases not matched to a gene; V was cut back by 6 bases and J by 8 bases. Looked up from germline, CDR1 is MNHEY and CDR2 is SVGAGI. This CDR3 is 11 amino acids long. CDR3 sequence: CASSGGDEQFF. CDR3 nucleotides: TGTGCCAGCAGCGGGGGGGATGAGCAGTTCTTC.

The rearrangement links TRBV20-1 to TRBJ2-5; weak D call: TRBD2 (6 bases). Trimming removed 6 bases at V and 4 bases at J, with 18 bases between. The germline CDR1 and CDR2 sequences are DFQATT and SNEGSKA (reference sequence). The CDR3 consists of 14 residues. The CDR3 DNA follows: TGCAGTGCCTCGCGGGACGGGCTCGGAGAGACCCAGTACTTC. Protein sequence: CSASRDGLGETQYF.

The chain couples TRBV20-1 to TRBJ1-1; D is uncertain. Per the germline V gene, CDR1 is DFQATT and CDR2 is SNEGSKA (reference sequence). V lost 3 bases to trimming and J lost 0 bases, with 8 bases between them. The CDR3 sequence is 13 residues long. As DNA, the CDR3 is TGCAGTGCTAGCCAGAGACTGAACACTGAAGCTTTCTTT. Amino acid sequence: CSASQRLNTEAFF.

The rearrangement uses TRBV9 and TRBJ2-6; a weak D match, TRBD1 (6 bases). The CDR3 loop spans 15 amino acids. The V end was cut by 4 bases, the J end by 2 bases, with 10 bases between. CDR1 SGDLS and CDR2 YYNGEE come from the germline V gene. In nucleotides, the CDR3 is TGTGCCAGCAGCCCTGAGGGGGCTGGGGCCAACGTCCTGACTTTC. Translation: CASSPEGAGANVLTF.

The chain is built from TRBV20-1 and TRBJ2-5; TRBD1 matches at 8 bases. In germline, CDR1 is DFQATT, CDR2 SNEGSKA (reference sequence). The CDR3 totals 14 residues. Trimming took 6 bases from V and 4 from J; bases not matched to a gene: 10. DNA of the CDR3: TGCAGTGCGCCGGAACAGGGGGAGGTAGAGACCCAGTACTTC. Amino acid sequence: CSAPEQGEVETQYF.

This chain joins TRBV5-1 and TRBJ2-5, with TRBD1 identical over 7 bases. This CDR3 spans 15 amino acids. Germline-derived CDR1 and CDR2 are SGHRS and YFSETQ. Unmatched junction bases numbered 9, after V lost 3 bases and J lost 4 bases. The CDR3 is CASSSQTGSRETQYF. The CDR3 region has the DNA TGCGCCAGCAGCTCTCAGACAGGGAGTAGAGAGACCCAGTACTTC.

The CDR3 sequence: CASSISGTIGEAFF. DNA for the CDR3: TGCGCCAGCAGCATTTCAGGGACTATAGGAGAAGCTTTCTTT. The chain employs TRBV5-1 and TRBJ1-1, with D tentatively TRBD1 (5 bases). The CDR3 loop spans 14 amino acids. V lost 4 bases to trimming and J lost 8 bases, with 18 bases between them. Germline CDR1 is SGHRS and CDR2 is YFSETQ.

The gene calls are TRBV5-4 and TRBJ1-2; D unresolved. The CDR3 consists of 15 residues. Looked up from germline, CDR1 is SGHNT and CDR2 is YYREEE (reference sequence). Trimming removed 3 bases from V and 1 base from J, with 13 bases in between. DNA of the CDR3: TGTGCCAGCAGCTCGTACCGGGTTGGTAACTATGGCTACACCTTC. Translated: CASSSYRVGNYGYTF.

The V gene is TRBV5-4, the J gene TRBJ1-1; D might be TRBD1 (6 bases). The V gene's germline CDR1 is SGHNT and CDR2 YYREEE (reference sequence). Trimming took off 4 bases at V and 0 bases at J, with 13 bases between the two ends. The CDR3 consists of 15 residues. The CDR3 nucleotides are TGTGCCAGCAGCCCGGCGGGGGCGCTGAACACTGAAGCTTTCTTT. It yields the protein CASSPAGALNTEAFF. The variable domain in full, completed from reference TRBV5-4 and TRBJ1-1, reads ETGVTQSPTHLIKTRGQQVTLRCSSQSGHNTVSWYQQALGQGPQFIFQYYREEENGRGNFPPRFSGLQFPNYSSELNVNALELDDSALYLCASSPAGALNTEAFFGQGTRLTVV.

The CDR3 sequence is CASSRGVQGAYQETQYF. The CDR3 DNA reads TGTGCCAGCAGCCGCGGGGTACAGGGCGCGTACCAAGAGACCCAGTACTTC. This chain uses TRBV7-9 with TRBJ2-5, with D perhaps given as TRBD1 or TRBD2 (6 bases each). Trimming cost V 5 bases and J 0 bases, with 19 bases left between them. The CDR3 extends over 17 amino acids. The germline V gene encodes CDR1 SEHNR and CDR2 FQNEAQ (reference sequence). Using reference TRBV7-9 and TRBJ2-5 for the parts outside the CDR3, the full variable domain is DTGVSQNPRHKITKRGQNVTFRCDPISEHNRLYWYRQTLGQGPEFLTYFQNEAQLEKSRLLSDRFSAERPKGSFSTLEIQRTEQGDSAMYLCASSRGVQGAYQETQYFGPGTRLLVL.

The chain employs TRBV5-1 and TRBJ2-6, with D unresolved. The germline V gene encodes CDR1 SGHRS and CDR2 YFSETQ. The CDR3 is 16 amino acids. V was cut by 4 bases and J by 0 bases, with 11 bases left in between. CDR3 protein: CASSASLGSGANVLTF. The CDR3 DNA sequence: TGCGCCAGCAGCGCATCACTCGGCTCTGGGGCCAACGTCCTGACTTTC.

This chain joins TRBV5-1 and TRBJ2-2; perhaps TRBD1 as D (6 bases). The CDR3 totals 18 residues. The germline CDR1 and CDR2 sequences are SGHRS and YFSETQ. The V gene lost 4 bases and the J gene lost 0 bases, with 19 bases spanning the gap. The CDR3 reads CASSPTTGGASNTGELFF. CDR3 bases: TGCGCCAGCAGCCCGACGACAGGTGGGGCCTCGAACACCGGGGAGCTGTTTTTT.

This clonotype appeared a single time. The chain links TRBV7-9 to TRBJ1-2; TRBD1 agrees at 9 bases. Germline CDR1 and CDR2: SEHNR and FQNEAQ (reference sequence). The trim removed 4 bases at V and 8 bases at J, leaving 8 bases unmatched. This CDR3 spans 14 amino acids. The CDR3 bases are TGTGCCAGCAGCTATTCACGGACAGGGGACGGCTACACCTTC. Translated: CASSYSRTGDGYTF.

The chain uses TRBV5-1 and TRBJ2-5; TRBD2 is a possible D gene (5 bases). V shed 0 bases and J shed 2 bases, with 11 bases lying between them. This CDR3 has 15 residues. Germline-derived CDR1 and CDR2 are SGHRS and YFSETQ. CDR3 coding DNA: TGCGCCAGCAGCTTGGGAGGGTCGGATCAAGAGACCCAGTACTTC. Translation: CASSLGGSDQETQYF.

The rearrangement joins TRBV7-9 to TRBJ1-4; tentatively, D is TRBD1 (5 bases). With 5 bases removed from V and 6 bases from J, the gap between germline ends came to 13 bases. Germline CDR1 SEHNR, CDR2 FQNEAQ (reference sequence). This CDR3 has 14 residues. CDR3 in DNA: TGTGCCAGCAGCCGCGGGCTGGGGGATGAAAAACTGTTTTTT. Protein product: CASSRGLGDEKLFF.

The CDR3 DNA is TGTGCCTGGAGTGGAGAGGTCTCCTACGAGCAGTACTTC. Protein sequence: CAWSGEVSYEQYF. The rearrangement uses TRBV30 and TRBJ2-7; D is unresolved. The V and J ends lost 1 base and 0 bases respectively, with 7 bases between them. CDR1 GTSNPN and CDR2 SVGIG come from the germline V gene (reference sequence). The CDR3 runs 13 residues.

The V gene is TRBV15, the J gene TRBJ2-1; 9 bases fit TRBD1. This CDR3 has 14 residues. Unmatched junction bases numbered 7, after V lost 8 bases and J lost 5 bases. The germline V gene encodes CDR1 LNHNV and CDR2 YYDKDF (reference sequence). The CDR3 DNA reads TGTGCCACCTCCGCTCGGGACAGGGACAATGAGCAGTTCTTC. This codes for CATSARDRDNEQFF.

The V and J genes are TRBV6-2 or TRBV6-3 and TRBJ1-5, with D perhaps matching TRBD1 (6 bases). CDR3 length: 13 amino acids. The germline gives CDR1 MNHEY, CDR2 SVGEGT. V was trimmed by 9 bases and J by 6 bases, leaving 15 bases between them. CDR3 amino acids: CASTQGRSQPQHF. The CDR3 bases are TGTGCCAGTACCCAGGGGAGGAGTCAGCCCCAGCATTTT.

This clonotype was picked up one time. The V gene is TRBV2, the J gene TRBJ2-7, with 8 bases lining up with TRBD1. CDR1 is SNHLY, CDR2 FYNNEI, per germline. Trimming removed 4 bases from V and 3 bases from J; junction bases left unmatched: 2. CDR3 length: 13 amino acids. CDR3 in amino acids: CASSADRDYEQYF. The CDR3 bases are TGTGCCAGCAGTGCGGACAGGGACTACGAGCAGTACTTC.